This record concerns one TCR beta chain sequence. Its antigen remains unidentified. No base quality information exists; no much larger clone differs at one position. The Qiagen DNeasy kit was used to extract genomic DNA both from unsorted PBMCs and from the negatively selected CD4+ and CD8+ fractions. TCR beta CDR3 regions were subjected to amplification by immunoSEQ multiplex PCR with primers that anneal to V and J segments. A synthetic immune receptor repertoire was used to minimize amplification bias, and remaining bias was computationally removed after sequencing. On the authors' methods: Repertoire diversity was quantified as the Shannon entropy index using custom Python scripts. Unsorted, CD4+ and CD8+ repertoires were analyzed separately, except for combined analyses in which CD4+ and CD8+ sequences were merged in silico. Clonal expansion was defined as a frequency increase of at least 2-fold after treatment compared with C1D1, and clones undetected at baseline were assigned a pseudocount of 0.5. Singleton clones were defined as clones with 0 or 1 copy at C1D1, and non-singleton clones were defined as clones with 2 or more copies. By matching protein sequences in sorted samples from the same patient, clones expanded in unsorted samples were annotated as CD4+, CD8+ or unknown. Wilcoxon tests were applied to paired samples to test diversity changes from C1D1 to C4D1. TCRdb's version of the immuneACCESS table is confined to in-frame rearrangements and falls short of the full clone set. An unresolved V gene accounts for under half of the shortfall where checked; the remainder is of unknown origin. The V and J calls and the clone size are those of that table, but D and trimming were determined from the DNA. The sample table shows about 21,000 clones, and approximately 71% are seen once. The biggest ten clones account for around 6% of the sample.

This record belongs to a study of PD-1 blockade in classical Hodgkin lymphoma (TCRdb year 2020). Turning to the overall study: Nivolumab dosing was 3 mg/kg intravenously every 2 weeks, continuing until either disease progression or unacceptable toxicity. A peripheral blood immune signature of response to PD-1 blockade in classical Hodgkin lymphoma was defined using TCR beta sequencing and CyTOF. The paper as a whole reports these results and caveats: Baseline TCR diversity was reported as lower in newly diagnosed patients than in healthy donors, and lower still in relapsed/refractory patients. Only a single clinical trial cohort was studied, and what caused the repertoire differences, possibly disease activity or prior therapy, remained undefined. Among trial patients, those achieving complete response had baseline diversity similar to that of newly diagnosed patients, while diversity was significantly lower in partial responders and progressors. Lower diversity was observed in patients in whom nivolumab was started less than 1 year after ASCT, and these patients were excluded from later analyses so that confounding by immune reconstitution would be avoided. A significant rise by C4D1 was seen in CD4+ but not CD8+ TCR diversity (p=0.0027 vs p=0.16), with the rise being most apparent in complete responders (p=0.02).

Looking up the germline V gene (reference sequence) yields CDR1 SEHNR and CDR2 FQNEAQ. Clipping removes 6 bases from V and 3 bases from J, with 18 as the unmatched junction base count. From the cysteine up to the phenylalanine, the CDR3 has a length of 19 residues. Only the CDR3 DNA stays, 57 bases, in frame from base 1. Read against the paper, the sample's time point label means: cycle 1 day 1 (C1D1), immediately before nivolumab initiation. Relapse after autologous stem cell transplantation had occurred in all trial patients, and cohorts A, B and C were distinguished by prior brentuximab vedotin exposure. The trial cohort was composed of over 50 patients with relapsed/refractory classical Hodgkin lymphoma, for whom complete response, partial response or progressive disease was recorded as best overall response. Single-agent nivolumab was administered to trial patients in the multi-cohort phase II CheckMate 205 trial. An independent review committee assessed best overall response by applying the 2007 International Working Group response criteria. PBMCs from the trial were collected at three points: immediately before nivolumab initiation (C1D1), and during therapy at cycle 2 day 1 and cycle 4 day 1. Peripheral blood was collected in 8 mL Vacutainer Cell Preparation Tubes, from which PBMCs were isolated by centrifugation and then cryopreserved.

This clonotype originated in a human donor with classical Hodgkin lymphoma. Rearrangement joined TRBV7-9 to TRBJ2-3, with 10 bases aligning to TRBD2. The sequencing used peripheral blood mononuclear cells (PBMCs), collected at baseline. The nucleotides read TGTGCCAGCAGTCCCGCGGACGGGTTTAGCGGGAGGTATACAGATACGCAGTATTTT. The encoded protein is CASSPADGFSGRYTDTQYF.